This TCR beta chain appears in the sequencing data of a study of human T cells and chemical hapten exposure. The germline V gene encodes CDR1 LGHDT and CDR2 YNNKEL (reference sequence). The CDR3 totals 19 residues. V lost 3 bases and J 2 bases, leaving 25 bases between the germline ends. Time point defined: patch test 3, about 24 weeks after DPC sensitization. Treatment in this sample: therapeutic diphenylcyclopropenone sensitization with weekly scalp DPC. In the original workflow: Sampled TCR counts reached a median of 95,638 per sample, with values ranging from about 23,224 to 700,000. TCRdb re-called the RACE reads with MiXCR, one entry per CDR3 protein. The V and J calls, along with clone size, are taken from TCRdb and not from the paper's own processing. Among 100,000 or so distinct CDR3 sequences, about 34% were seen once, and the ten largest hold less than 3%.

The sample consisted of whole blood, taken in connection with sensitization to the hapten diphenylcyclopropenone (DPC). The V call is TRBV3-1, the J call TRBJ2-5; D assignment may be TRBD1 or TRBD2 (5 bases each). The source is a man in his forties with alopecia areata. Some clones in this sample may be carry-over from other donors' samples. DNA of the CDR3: TGTGCCAGCAGCCAGGCTAAACGTGCGGGTCCGTGGGGGCAAGAGACCCAGTACTTC. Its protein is CASSQAKRAGPWGQETQYF.